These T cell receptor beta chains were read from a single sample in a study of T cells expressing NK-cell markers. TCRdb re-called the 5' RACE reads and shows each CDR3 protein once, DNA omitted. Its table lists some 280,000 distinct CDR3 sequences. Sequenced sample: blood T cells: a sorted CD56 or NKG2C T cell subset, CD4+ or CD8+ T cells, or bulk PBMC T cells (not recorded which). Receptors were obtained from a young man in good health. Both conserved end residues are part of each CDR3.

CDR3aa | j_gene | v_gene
CASSLTGNQETQYF | TRBJ2-5 | TRBV6-2/TRBV6-3
CASSYSPTAVGEKLFF | TRBJ1-4 | TRBV6-5
CSVTSGTGGYGYTF | TRBJ1-2 | TRBV29-1
CASSRQRREQSYNEQFF | TRBJ2-1 | TRBV12-3/TRBV12-4
CASSKGGPGQETQYF | TRBJ2-5 | TRBV7-6
CASSFQLSEGELFF | TRBJ2-2 | TRBV7-9
CASSRPNNEQFF | TRBJ2-1 | TRBV18
CASSLVESSGANVLTF | TRBJ2-6 | TRBV7-2
CATSGEGAFTGELFF | TRBJ2-2 | TRBV24-1
CASTTLAGARETQYF | TRBJ2-5 | TRBV19
CASSSRTVMNTEAFF | TRBJ1-1 | TRBV12-3/TRBV12-4
CASSPGGGLRTEAFF | TRBJ1-1 | TRBV5-1
CATSRDPRNNEQFF | TRBJ2-1 | TRBV15
CASSLGMSDYEQYF | TRBJ2-7 | TRBV11-2
CASSPSGTTNEKLFF | TRBJ1-4 | TRBV6-1
CSATPDADYEQYF | TRBJ2-7 | TRBV20-1